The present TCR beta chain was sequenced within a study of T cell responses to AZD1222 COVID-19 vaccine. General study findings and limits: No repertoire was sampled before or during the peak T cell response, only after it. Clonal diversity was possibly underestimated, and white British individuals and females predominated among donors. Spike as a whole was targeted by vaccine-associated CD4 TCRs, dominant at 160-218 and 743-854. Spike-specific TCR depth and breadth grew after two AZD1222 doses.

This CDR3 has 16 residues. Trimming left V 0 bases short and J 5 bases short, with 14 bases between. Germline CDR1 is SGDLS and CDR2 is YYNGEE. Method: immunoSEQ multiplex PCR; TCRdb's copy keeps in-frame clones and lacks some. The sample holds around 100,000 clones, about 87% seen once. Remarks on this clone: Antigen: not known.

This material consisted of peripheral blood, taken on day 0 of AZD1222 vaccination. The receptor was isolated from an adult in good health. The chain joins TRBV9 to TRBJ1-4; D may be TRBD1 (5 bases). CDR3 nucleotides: TGTGCCAGCAGCGTAGATCAGGGCGGGAGGAATGAAAAACTGTTTTTT. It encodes CASSVDQGGRNEKLFF.